This entry is about one T cell receptor beta chain. Its binding antigen is unknown. There are no base qualities to consult, and no much larger clone falls within one base. TCRbeta CDR3 regions were amplified from genomic DNA using the immunoSEQ Assay, a bias-controlled multiplex PCR. In the original analysis: The number of nucleated cells in each sample was estimated from the amplification of reference gene primers within the assay. To quantify the absolute abundance of each unique TCRbeta CDR3 rearrangement, sequence reads were collapsed and filtered. For each sample, productive Simpson clonality was calculated as the square root of Simpson's diversity index across productive rearrangements. The immuneACCESS repertoire file appears here via TCRdb, limited to in-frame rearrangements. These files lack a portion of the clones; in checked studies, under half of the deficit traces to unresolved V genes, and the cause of the others is not known. V, J and clone size derive from that table, while D and trimming were established from the DNA sequence. The sample has about 200,000 clones on record, 89% of them singletons. The ten largest account for 6.5% of the sample.

Samples from volunteer blood donors who had recovered from COVID-19 were contributed by a second Seattle source. Each collaborating institution followed its own protocols to collect whole blood in K2EDTA tubes. Collaborator samples were shipped for TCRbeta analysis as frozen whole blood, isolated PBMCs, or DNA extracted from either sample type. This entry is derived from a study of blood T cell repertoires in COVID-19 (dated by TCRdb to 2020 to 2022). At the level of the whole study: Samples covering the acute and convalescent phases of COVID-19 were provided by collaborators in the United States, Italy and Spain. The prospective study material was composed of cDNA or gDNA derived from T cells, B-cell-depleted T cells, or PBMCs. Subjects who had been exposed to COVID-19, were actively infected with it, or had recovered from it provided the deeply sampled blood TCRbeta repertoires that made up the dataset. The repertoires were released in a freely available public database meant as a resource for research on the immune response to SARS-CoV-2. The samples were drawn from two sources: the first 160 participants of the ongoing ImmuneRACE study, and 1,000 to 1,500 subjects contributed by 6 global collaborators. Nearly every sample came with metadata listing a de-identified subject ID, COVID-19 status, age in years and sex. Where available, HLA class I and class II types were taken from metadata supplied by the sample provider and were not determined by assay-based typing. The paper's findings and limits, for the study overall: The quantity of clinical and demographic metadata differed by source and by participant and was supplied without curation.

The germline V gene provides CDR1 SGHRS and CDR2 YFSETQ. Cut back by 6 bases and 9 bases, the V and J ends lie 14 bases apart. Inclusive of the bounding cysteine and phenylalanine, the CDR3 is 12 residues long. Only CDR3 DNA is held: 36 bases, read in frame from base 1. Sequenced sample: peripheral blood. The chain was built from TRBV5-1 and TRBJ2-3; a weak D assignment points to TRBD2 (5 bases agree). The source of this sequence is a man aged 55-75 years who had recovered from COVID-19. Here the CDR3 is given as CASTTSGSTQYF. In nucleotide form, the sequence is TGCGCCAGCACCACCTCGGGATCCACGCAGTATTTT.